These 13 T cell receptor beta chains share one sample of origin, sequenced in a study of blood T cells in healthy people across ages. Together with a sample-barcoded 5' primer, a J-beta primer mix was included in a second PCR lasting about 7 to 11 cycles. From the 5' RACE reads, TCRdb called clonotypes with MiXCR, one entry per CDR3 protein. The data contain just under 900,000 distinct CDR3 sequences, around 26% of them singletons. The sample taken for sequencing was blood. These receptors were collected from an elderly woman in good health.

This clonotype was found many times. This sequence joins TRBV5-1 and TRBJ2-3; no firm D call. V lost 4 bases and J 2 bases, leaving 14 bases between the germline ends. Germline V lookup: CDR1 SGHRS, CDR2 YFSETQ. CDR3 length equals 15 residues. DNA for the CDR3: TGCGCCAGCAGCCCGGACCCCCGGTCCACAGATACGCAGTATTTT. Encoded protein: CASSPDPRSTDTQYF.

The chain uses TRBV19 and TRBJ2-1; TRBD2 agrees at 11 bases. J was trimmed by 7 bases and V by 4 bases; bases with no gene match: 6. The CDR3 sequence is 15 residues long. Germline CDR1 is LNHDA and CDR2 is SQIVND (reference sequence). CDR3 DNA sequence: TGTGCCAGTAGTAATCTAGCGGGGGGCCGAAATGAGCAGTTCTTC. It specifies CASSNLAGGRNEQFF.

This clonotype was seen at least ten times. V and J are TRBV5-5 and TRBJ2-1, with 11 nucleotides matching TRBD2. The V gene end was trimmed by 4 bases and the J gene end by 8 bases; junction bases not matched to a gene: 5. The CDR3 totals 14 residues. CDR1 and CDR2 from the germline V gene are SGHKS and YYEKEE (reference sequence). The CDR3 loop is CASSLSGGAYEQFF. CDR3 DNA sequence: TGTGCCAGCAGCCTTAGCGGGGGGGCGTATGAGCAGTTCTTC.

This chain uses TRBV2 with TRBJ2-7; D is possibly TRBD1 (7 bases). The J call is in doubt because the DNA end fits TRBJ2-5 better. CDR3 length: 16 amino acids. Germline loops: CDR1 SNHLY, CDR2 FYNNEI. The CDR3 DNA reads as TGTGCCAGCAATCGGGCAGGGGGGATAAGCCAAGAGACCCAGTACTTC. As protein: CASNRAGGISQETQYF.

This rearrangement joins TRBV12-3 or TRBV12-4 to TRBJ2-7, with D possibly being TRBD2 (5 bases). V was trimmed by 3 bases and J by 7 bases, leaving 13 bases between them. CDR3 length: 13 amino acids. The CDR3 sequence is CASSLAGREEQYF. As DNA, the CDR3 is TGTGCCAGCAGTTTGGCGGGTCGCGAAGAGCAGTACTTC.

Ten or more counts support this clonotype. Being one base from a much bigger clone, this may be a read error. The chain couples TRBV24-1 to TRBJ2-5; possibly TRBD1 or TRBD2 for D (5 bases each). The V gene's germline CDR1 is KGHDR and CDR2 SFDVKD. The CDR3 has 14 amino acids. CDR3 protein: CATRDLGEEETQYF. The CDR3 DNA reads as TGTGCCACCAGGGATTTGGGGGAAGAGGAGACCCAGTACTTC.

Worth noting for this clonotype: Sequence at one end of the junction differs from germline and may be a read error. The rearrangement uses TRBV3-1 and TRBJ1-1; D is uncertain. The CDR3 has 12 residues. Germline V CDR1 and CDR2: LGHDT, YNNKEL (reference sequence). The CDR3 loop is CASSQYGLEAFF. CDR3 bases: TGTGCTAGCAGCCAATACGGGTTGGAAGCTTTCTTT.

The chain has TRBV24-1 and TRBJ2-3; TRBD1 might be the D (5 bases). V was shortened by 3 bases and J by 6 bases, with 12 bases between the two germline ends. The germline gives CDR1 KGHDR, CDR2 SFDVKD. CDR3 size: 14 residues. This CDR3 reads CATSDDSPGDTQYF. Here the CDR3 DNA reads TGTGCCACCAGTGATGACTCCCCAGGGGATACGCAGTATTTT.

The chain employs TRBV6-2 or TRBV6-3 and TRBJ1-1; TRBD1 is a possible D gene (6 bases). V shed 0 bases and J shed 4 bases, with 12 bases lying between them. Germline CDR1 is MNHEY and CDR2 is SVGEGT. The CDR3 loop spans 15 amino acids. DNA of the CDR3: TGTGCCAGCAGTTACTCCACAGGGATGGGCACTGAAGCTTTCTTT. It specifies CASSYSTGMGTEAFF.

This clonotype was counted between two and nine times. The CDR3 DNA is TGCAGTGCTAGAGATCTTACAAGGGATTATGGCTACACCTTC. Protein product: CSARDLTRDYGYTF. The chain links TRBV20-1 to TRBJ1-2; D gene ambiguous. Trimming shortened V by 0 bases and J by 5 bases, and 13 bases separated the two germline ends. Germline CDR1 and CDR2: DFQATT and SNEGSKA (reference sequence). CDR3 length: 14 amino acids.

This clonotype showed up many times. V is TRBV12-3 or TRBV12-4 and J is TRBJ1-2, with no clear D. Trimming shortened V by 6 bases and J by 0 bases, and 14 bases separated the two germline ends. The CDR3 spans 15 residues. CDR3 sequence reads: CASRSDRPANYGYTF. For the CDR3, the DNA is TGTGCCAGCAGGTCGGACCGACCAGCTAACTATGGCTACACCTTC.

V and J are TRBV20-1 and TRBJ1-5; a weak D match, TRBD1 (6 bases). CDR1 is DFQATT, CDR2 SNEGSKA, per germline (reference sequence). The CDR3 contains 14 residues. The V gene lost 3 bases and the J gene lost 5 bases, with 14 bases spanning the gap. CDR3 loop: CSASPTGADQPQHF. The DNA of the CDR3 is TGCAGTGCTAGCCCGACAGGTGCTGATCAGCCCCAGCATTTT.

Ten or more counts support this clonotype. The rearrangement joins TRBV6-5 to TRBJ2-3; no clear D gene. The CDR3 contains 14 residues. V was clipped by 2 bases and J by 0 bases, with 6 bases between them. Germline V gene lookup returns CDR1 MNHEY and CDR2 SVGAGI. The CDR3 protein is CASSYKGSTDTQYF. CDR3 nucleotides: TGTGCCAGCAGTTACAAGGGAAGCACAGATACGCAGTATTTT.